The present T cell receptor beta chain was sequenced within a study of blood T cell repertoires in COVID-19. Turning to the study itself: Resolution of symptoms, clearance, or two negative PCRs was present in recovered Cohort 3 donors.

Participant ages covered roughly 18 to 89 years across 20 to 25 US areas. Clones were sequenced by immunoSEQ multiplex PCR, and TCRdb holds only the in-frame ones, with some missing. The sample consists of 150,000 to 200,000 clones, about 85% of them appearing once. In germline, CDR1 is LNHNV, CDR2 YYDKDF (reference sequence). V lost 0 bases, J lost 5 bases, and 10 bases lay in between. The CDR3 runs to 14 residues. Details on this clone: This CDR3 is also generated by other DNA sequences in the sample.

The chain employs TRBV15 and TRBJ1-2, with D perhaps matching TRBD1 (5 bases). The receptor comes from a woman in her thirties or forties in a cohort exposed to, infected with or recovered from COVID-19 (not recorded which). Sequencing was carried out using PBMCs or T cells enriched from blood (not recorded which). CDR3 bases: TGTGCCACCAGCAGAGATGGGGGACTTTATGGCTACACCTTC. As protein: CATSRDGGLYGYTF.